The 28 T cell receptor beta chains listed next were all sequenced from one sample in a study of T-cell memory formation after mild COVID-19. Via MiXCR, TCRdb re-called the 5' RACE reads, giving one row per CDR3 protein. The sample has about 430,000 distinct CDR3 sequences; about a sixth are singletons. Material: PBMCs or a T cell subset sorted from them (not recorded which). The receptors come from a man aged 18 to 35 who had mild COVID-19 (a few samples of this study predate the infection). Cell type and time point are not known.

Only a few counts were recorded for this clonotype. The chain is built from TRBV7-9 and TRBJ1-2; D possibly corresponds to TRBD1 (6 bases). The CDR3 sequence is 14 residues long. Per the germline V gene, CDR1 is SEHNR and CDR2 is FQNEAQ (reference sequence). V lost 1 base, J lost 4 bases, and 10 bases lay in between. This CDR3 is CASSLEGTFYGYTF. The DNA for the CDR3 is TGTGCCAGCAGCTTAGAGGGGACATTCTATGGCTACACCTTC. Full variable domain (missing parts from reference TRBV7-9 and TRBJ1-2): DTGVSQNPRHKITKRGQNVTFRCDPISEHNRLYWYRQTLGQGPEFLTYFQNEAQLEKSRLLSDRFSAERPKGSFSTLEIQRTEQGDSAMYLCASSLEGTFYGYTFGSGTRLTVV.

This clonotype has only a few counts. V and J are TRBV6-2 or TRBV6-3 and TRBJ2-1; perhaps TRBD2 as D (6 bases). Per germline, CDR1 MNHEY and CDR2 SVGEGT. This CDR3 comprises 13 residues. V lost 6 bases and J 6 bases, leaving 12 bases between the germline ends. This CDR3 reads CASRPPGLNEQFF. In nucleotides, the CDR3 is TGTGCCAGCAGACCCCCGGGACTCAATGAGCAGTTCTTC.

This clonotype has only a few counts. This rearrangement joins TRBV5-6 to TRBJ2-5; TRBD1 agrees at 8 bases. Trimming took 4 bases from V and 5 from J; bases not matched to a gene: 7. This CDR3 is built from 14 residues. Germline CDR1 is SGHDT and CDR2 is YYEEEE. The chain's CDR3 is CASSPWTGWETQYF. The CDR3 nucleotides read TGTGCCAGCAGCCCCTGGACAGGGTGGGAGACCCAGTACTTC. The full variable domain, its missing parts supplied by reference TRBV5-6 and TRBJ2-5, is DAGVTQSPTHLIKTRGQQVTLRCSPKSGHDTVSWYQQALGQGPQFIFQYYEEEERQRGNFPDRFSGHQFPNYSSELNVNALLLGDSALYLCASSPWTGWETQYFGPGTRLLVL.

For the CDR3, the DNA is TGTGCCAGCAGCTTATCCGAGGGGTCGACTGAAGCTTTCTTT. It codes for CASSLSEGSTEAFF. The chain has TRBV7-3 and TRBJ1-1, with a weak D call TRBD1 (5 bases). The V end was cut by 2 bases, the J end by 5 bases, with 12 bases between. The CDR3 has 14 amino acids. In germline, CDR1 is SGHTA, CDR2 FQGTGA.

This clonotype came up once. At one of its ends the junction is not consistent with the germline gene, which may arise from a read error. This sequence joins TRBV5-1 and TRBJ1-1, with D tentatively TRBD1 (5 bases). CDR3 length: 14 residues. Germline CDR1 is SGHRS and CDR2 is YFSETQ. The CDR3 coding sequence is TGCGCCAGCAGCTTGGTTTCAGGGAACTCTGAAGCTTTCTTT. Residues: CASSLVSGNSEAFF. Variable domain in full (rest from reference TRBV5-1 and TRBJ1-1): KAGVTQTPRYLIKTRGQQVTLSCSPISGHRSVSWYQQTPGQGLQFLFEYFSETQRNKGNFPGRFSGRQFSNSRSEMNVSTLELGDSALYLCASSLVSGNSEAFFGQGTRLTVV.

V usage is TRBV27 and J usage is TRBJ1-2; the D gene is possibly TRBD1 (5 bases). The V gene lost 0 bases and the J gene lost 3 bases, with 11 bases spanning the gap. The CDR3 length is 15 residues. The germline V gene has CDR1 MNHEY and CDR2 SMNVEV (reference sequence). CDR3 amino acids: CASSLSWRGYYGYTF. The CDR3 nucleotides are TGTGCCAGCAGTTTATCGTGGAGGGGTTACTATGGCTACACCTTC.

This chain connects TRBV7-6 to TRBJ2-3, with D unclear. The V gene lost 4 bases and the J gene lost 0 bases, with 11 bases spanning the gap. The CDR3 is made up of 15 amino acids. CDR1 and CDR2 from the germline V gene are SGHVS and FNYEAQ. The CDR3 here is CASSSRFSSTDTQYF. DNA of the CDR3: TGTGCCAGCAGCTCCCGTTTCAGTAGCACAGATACGCAGTATTTT. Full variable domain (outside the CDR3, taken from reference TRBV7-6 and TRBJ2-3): GAGVSQSPRYKVTKRGQDVALRCDPISGHVSLYWYRQALGQGPEFLTYFNYEAQQDKSGLPNDRFSAERPEGSISTLTIQRTEQRDSAMYRCASSSRFSSTDTQYFGPGTRLTVL.

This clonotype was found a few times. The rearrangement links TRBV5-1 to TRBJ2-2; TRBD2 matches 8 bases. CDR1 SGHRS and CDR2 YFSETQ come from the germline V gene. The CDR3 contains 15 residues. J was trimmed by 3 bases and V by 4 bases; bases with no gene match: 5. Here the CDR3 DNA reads TGCGCCAGCAGCCCGGGACTAGGGGACACCGGGGAGCTGTTTTTT. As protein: CASSPGLGDTGELFF.

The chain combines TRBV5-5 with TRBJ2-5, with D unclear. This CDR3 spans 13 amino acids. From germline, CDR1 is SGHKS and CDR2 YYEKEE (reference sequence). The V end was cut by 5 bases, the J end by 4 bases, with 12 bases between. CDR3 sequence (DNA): TGTGCCAGCAGTCGTGAAAACGGAGAGACCCAGTACTTC. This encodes CASSRENGETQYF. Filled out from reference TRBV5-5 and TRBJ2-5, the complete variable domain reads DAGVTQSPTHLIKTRGQQVTLRCSPISGHKSVSWYQQVLGQGPQFIFQYYEKEERGRGNFPDRFSARQFPNYSSELNVNALLLGDSALYLCASSRENGETQYFGPGTRLLVL.

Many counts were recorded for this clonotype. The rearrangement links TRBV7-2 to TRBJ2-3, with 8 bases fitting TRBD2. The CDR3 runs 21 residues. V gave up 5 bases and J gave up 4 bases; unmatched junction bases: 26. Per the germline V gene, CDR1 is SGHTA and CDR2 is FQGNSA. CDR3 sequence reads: CASSRPAVAGPTSGAPDTQYF. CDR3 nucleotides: TGTGCCAGCAGCCGCCCGGCCGTAGCGGGACCCACCTCAGGTGCTCCAGATACGCAGTATTTT.

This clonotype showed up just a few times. The CDR3 sequence: CSARAIGDRNQPQHF. The DNA of the CDR3 is TGCAGTGCTAGGGCCATAGGGGATCGTAATCAGCCCCAGCATTTT. The chain links TRBV20-1 to TRBJ1-5, with D perhaps TRBD1 (5 bases). Germline CDR1 DFQATT, CDR2 SNEGSKA (reference sequence). The CDR3 has 15 amino acids. V lost 3 bases and J lost 4, with 16 bases in between.

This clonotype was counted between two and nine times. The DNA for the CDR3 is TGTGCCAGCACCCCTGGGACAGTCGCTGGGGCCAACGTCCTGACTTTC. Amino acids: CASTPGTVAGANVLTF. The chain recombines TRBV7-9 with TRBJ2-6; 7 nucleotides match TRBD1. CDR3 length: 16 amino acids. Germline CDR1 and CDR2: SEHNR and FQNEAQ (reference sequence). The junction had 8 bases not matched to a gene; V was cut back by 7 bases and J by 2 bases.

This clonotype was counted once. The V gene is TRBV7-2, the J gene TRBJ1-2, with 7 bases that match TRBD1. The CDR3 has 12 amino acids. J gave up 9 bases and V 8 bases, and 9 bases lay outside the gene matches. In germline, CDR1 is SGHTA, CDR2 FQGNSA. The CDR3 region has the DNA TGTGCCAGCCGCTCCCCAGGGGGTCGCTACACCTTC. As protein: CASRSPGGRYTF. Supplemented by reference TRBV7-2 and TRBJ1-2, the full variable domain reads GAGVSQSPSNKVTEKGKDVELRCDPISGHTALYWYRQSLGQGLEFLIYFQGNSAPDKSGLPSDRFSAERTGGSVSTLTIQRTQQEDSAVYLCASRSPGGRYTFGSGTRLTVV.

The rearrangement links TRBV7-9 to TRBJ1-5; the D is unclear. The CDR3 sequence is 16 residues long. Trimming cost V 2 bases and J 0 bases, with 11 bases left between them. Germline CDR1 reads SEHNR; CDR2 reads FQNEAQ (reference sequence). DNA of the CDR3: TGTGCCAGCAGCTTAAGGCTCCTTTATAGCAATCAGCCCCAGCATTTT. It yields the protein CASSLRLLYSNQPQHF.

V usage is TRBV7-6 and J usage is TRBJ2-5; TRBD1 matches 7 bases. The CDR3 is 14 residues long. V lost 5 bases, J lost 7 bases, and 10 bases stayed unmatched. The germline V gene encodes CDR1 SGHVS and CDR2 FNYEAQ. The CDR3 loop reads CASSEATGVGTQYF. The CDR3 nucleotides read TGTGCCAGCAGCGAGGCAACAGGGGTTGGGACCCAGTACTTC.

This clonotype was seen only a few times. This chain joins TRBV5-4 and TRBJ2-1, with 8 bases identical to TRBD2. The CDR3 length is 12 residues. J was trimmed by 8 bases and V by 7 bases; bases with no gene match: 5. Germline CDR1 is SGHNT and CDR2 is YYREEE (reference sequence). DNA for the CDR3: TGTGCCAGCTCGGGGGGGTGGGATGAGCAGTTCTTC. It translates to CASSGGWDEQFF.

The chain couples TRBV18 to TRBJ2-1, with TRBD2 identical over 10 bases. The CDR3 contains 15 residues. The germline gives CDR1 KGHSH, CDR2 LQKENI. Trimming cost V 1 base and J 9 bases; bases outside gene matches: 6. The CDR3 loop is CASSPQSGGAGEQFF. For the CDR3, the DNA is TGTGCCAGCTCACCACAAAGCGGGGGGGCCGGTGAGCAGTTCTTC.

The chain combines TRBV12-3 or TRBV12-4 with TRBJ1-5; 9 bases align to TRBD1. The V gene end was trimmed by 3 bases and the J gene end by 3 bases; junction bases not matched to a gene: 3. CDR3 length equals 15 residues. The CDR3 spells CASSFRDRANQPQHF. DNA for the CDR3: TGTGCCAGCAGTTTTAGGGACAGGGCCAATCAGCCCCAGCATTTT.

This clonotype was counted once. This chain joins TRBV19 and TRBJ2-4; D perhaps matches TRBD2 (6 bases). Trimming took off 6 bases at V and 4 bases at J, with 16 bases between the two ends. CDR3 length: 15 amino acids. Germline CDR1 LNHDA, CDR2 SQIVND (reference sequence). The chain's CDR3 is CASSRPGDSKNIQYF. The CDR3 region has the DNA TGTGCCAGTAGCCGCCCGGGGGACTCGAAAAACATTCAGTACTTC.

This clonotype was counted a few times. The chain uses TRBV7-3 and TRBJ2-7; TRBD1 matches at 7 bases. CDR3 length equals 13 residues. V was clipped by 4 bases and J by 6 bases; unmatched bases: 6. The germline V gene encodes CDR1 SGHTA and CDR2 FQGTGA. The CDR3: CASSSDRDSEQYV. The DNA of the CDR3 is TGTGCCAGCAGCTCCGACAGGGACAGCGAGCAGTACGTC.

The CDR3 loop is CASSLFGSETQYF. As DNA, the CDR3 is TGTGCCAGCAGCCTCTTCGGGTCAGAGACCCAGTACTTC. The genes are TRBV7-2 and TRBJ2-5, with unresolved D. Germline CDR1 and CDR2: SGHTA and FQGNSA. V was clipped by 5 bases and J by 4 bases, with 11 bases between them. The length of the CDR3 is 13 residues. The variable domain in full, with the rest retrieved from reference TRBV7-2 and TRBJ2-5, is GAGVSQSPSNKVTEKGKDVELRCDPISGHTALYWYRQSLGQGLEFLIYFQGNSAPDKSGLPSDRFSAERTGGSVSTLTIQRTQQEDSAVYLCASSLFGSETQYFGPGTRLLVL.

The CDR3 nucleotides read TGTGCCAGCAGCTTACCTGAGCGGGGGGCGAACACCGGGGAGCTGTTTTTT. Encoded protein: CASSLPERGANTGELFF. The chain employs TRBV11-2 and TRBJ2-2, with 9 bases aligning to TRBD2. The CDR3 covers 17 residues. The V gene end was trimmed by 2 bases and the J gene end by 0 bases; junction bases not matched to a gene: 4. Germline lookup yields CDR1 SGHAT and CDR2 FQNNGV.

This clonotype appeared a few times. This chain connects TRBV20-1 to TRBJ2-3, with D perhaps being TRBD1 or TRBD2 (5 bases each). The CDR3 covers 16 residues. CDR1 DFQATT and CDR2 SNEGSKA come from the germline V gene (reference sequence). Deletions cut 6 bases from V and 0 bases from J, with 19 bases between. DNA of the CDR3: TGCAGTGCCCAGGGAGAAGTAATTTATAGCACAGATACGCAGTATTTT. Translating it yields CSAQGEVIYSTDTQYF.

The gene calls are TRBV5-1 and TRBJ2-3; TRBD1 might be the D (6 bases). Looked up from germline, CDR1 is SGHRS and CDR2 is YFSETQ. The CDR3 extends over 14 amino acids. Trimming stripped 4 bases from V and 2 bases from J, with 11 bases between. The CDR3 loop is CASSPQGSTDTQYF. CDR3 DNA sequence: TGCGCCAGCAGCCCACAGGGTTCCACAGATACGCAGTATTTT.

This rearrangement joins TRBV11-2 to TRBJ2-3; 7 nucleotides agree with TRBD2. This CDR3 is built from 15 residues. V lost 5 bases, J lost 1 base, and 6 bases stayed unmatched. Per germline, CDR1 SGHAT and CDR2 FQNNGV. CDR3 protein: CASSARAGGTDTQYF. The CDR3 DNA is TGTGCCAGCAGCGCCCGGGCGGGGGGCACAGATACGCAGTATTTT.

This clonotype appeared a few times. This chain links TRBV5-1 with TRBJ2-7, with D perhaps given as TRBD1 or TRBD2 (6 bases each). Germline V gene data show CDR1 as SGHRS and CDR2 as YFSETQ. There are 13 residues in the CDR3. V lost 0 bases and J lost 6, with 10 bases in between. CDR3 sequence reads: CASSLAGASEQYF. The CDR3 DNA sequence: TGCGCCAGCAGCTTGGCGGGGGCCTCCGAGCAGTACTTC.

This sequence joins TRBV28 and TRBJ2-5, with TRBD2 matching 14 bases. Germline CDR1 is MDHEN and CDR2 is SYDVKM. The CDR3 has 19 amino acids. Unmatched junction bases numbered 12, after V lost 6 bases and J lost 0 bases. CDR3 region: CASSPGLAGGRRYQETQYF. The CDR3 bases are TGTGCCAGCAGCCCTGGACTAGCGGGGGGCAGACGGTACCAAGAGACCCAGTACTTC.

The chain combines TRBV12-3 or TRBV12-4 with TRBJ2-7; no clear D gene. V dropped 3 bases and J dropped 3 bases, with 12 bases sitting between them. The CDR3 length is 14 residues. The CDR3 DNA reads TGTGCCAGCAGTTTGGTGGGCCCTATCTACGAGCAGTACGTC. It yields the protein CASSLVGPIYEQYV.